This note documents a single TCR beta chain sequence. This sample stems from a study of shared clonotypes between healthy human individuals. Study summary: Per donor, CD8 memory used one plate, CD8 naive used two, CD4 memory used three and CD4 naive used three.

Some clones are missing from TCRdb's copy, which holds only in-frame ones; the method was immunoSEQ multiplex PCR. Among about 680,000 clones listed, around 78% were seen once. Into CD45RA+ naive and CD45RA-negative memory subsets, the CD4+ cells were split. V lost 4 bases and J 8 bases, leaving 14 bases between the germline ends. The CDR3 runs to 14 residues. Germline V lookup: CDR1 MDHEN, CDR2 SYDVKM. V is TRBV28 and J is TRBJ1-4; no clear D. The sequenced sample was memory CD4+ T cells sorted from blood. Subset of the sample: CD45RA-negative fraction. This receptor was identified in a woman younger than 45 in good health. In DNA, the CDR3 is TGTGCCAGCAGTTCCCCTCCTGGAAGCGAAAAACTGTTTTTT. Translated, it gives CASSSPPGSEKLFF.